These 11 T cell receptor beta chains share one sample of origin, sequenced in a study of blood T cell repertoires in COVID-19. Method: immunoSEQ multiplex PCR; TCRdb's copy keeps in-frame clones and lacks some. The data hold about 280,000 clones, with 85% to 95% observed a single time. Specimen: PBMCs or T cells enriched from blood (not recorded which). Receptors were obtained from a man aged 35 to 55 who had been exposed to COVID-19.

This clone was observed once. V gene TRBV2 combines with J gene TRBJ2-7, with TRBD2 identical over 11 bases. CDR1 SNHLY and CDR2 FYNNEI come from the germline V gene. The CDR3 totals 14 residues. V gave up 8 bases and J gave up 0 bases; unmatched junction bases: 3. The CDR3: CASQGTSGSYEQYF. The DNA of the CDR3 is TGTGCCAGCCAAGGGACTAGCGGCTCCTACGAGCAGTACTTC.

This chain links TRBV27 with TRBJ2-1; 11 bases are a match to TRBD2. The CDR3 spans 15 residues. V was pared by 9 bases and J by 10 bases, with 14 bases of the junction left unmatched. CDR1 is MNHEY and CDR2 is SMNVEV in the germline V gene (reference sequence). The CDR3 loop reads CASGGLAAIPREQFF. The CDR3 coding sequence is TGTGCCAGTGGGGGACTAGCGGCCATCCCCCGCGAGCAGTTCTTC.

The CDR3 DNA is TGTGCCTGGAGTGTACTAGCGGGGCCCACCGGGGAGCTGTTTTTT. Translated: CAWSVLAGPTGELFF. The chain has TRBV30 and TRBJ2-2, with TRBD2 matching over 10 bases. CDR1 is GTSNPN, CDR2 SVGIG, per germline (reference sequence). The CDR3 has 15 amino acids. V shed 0 bases, J shed 4 bases, and the junction held 2 bases outside the gene matches.

V gene TRBV19 combines with J gene TRBJ1-4, with D hard to call. V lost 3 bases and J lost 3, with 11 bases in between. Germline assignment: CDR1 LNHDA and CDR2 SQIVND (reference sequence). The CDR3 has 15 amino acids. The CDR3 coding sequence is TGTGCCAGTAGTATTTCGACGGGTTCTAATGAAAAACTGTTTTTT. Protein sequence: CASSISTGSNEKLFF.

The sample holds one count of this clone. This chain links TRBV10-1 with TRBJ1-2; TRBD1 is a possible D gene (5 bases). Germline lookup yields CDR1 WNHNN and CDR2 SYGVQD (reference sequence). This CDR3 is 14 amino acids long. Trimming left V 4 bases short and J 5 bases short, with 14 bases between. The CDR3 protein is CASSGDRRVYGYTF. The CDR3 DNA reads TGCGCCAGCAGTGGCGACAGACGAGTATATGGCTACACCTTC.

V usage is TRBV30 and J usage is TRBJ1-5, with D perhaps TRBD1 (6 bases). The CDR3 sequence is 13 residues long. CDR1 is GTSNPN, CDR2 SVGIG, per germline (reference sequence). V lost 5 bases and J lost 9, with 17 bases in between. CDR3 sequence: CAWGQSGSTPQHF. The CDR3 nucleotides are TGTGCCTGGGGACAGTCAGGCTCCACGCCCCAGCATTTT.

The chain carries TRBV10-3 and TRBJ2-1; 9 nucleotides line up with TRBD1. Germline lookup yields CDR1 ENHRY and CDR2 SYGVKD. The V segment lost 3 bases and the J segment 7 bases; nucleotides outside the gene matches: 10. The CDR3 is made up of 16 amino acids. The DNA of the CDR3 is TGTGCCATCAGTGATCCTACAGGGGGCGCCGGGAATGAGCAGTTCTTC. It encodes CAISDPTGGAGNEQFF.

The rearrangement joins TRBV5-1 to TRBJ2-2; 14 bases agree with TRBD2. The length of the CDR3 is 17 residues. CDR1 SGHRS and CDR2 YFSETQ come from the germline V gene. With 3 bases clipped from V and 5 bases from J, the junction kept 6 bases outside the gene matches. The CDR3 DNA follows: TGCGCCAGCAGCTCGGGGGGACTAGCGGGAGATACCGGGGAGCTGTTTTTT. This gives the protein CASSSGGLAGDTGELFF.

The chain has TRBV10-3 and TRBJ2-1; 12 bases are shared with TRBD2. With V trimmed by 6 bases and J by 7 bases, 10 bases remained unmatched. The CDR3 spans 16 residues. Germline CDR1 and CDR2: ENHRY and SYGVKD. The CDR3 region is CAISTELAGGLNEQFF. The CDR3 DNA reads TGTGCCATCAGCACTGAACTAGCGGGAGGATTAAATGAGCAGTTCTTC.

The chain carries TRBV28 and TRBJ1-4; 7 bases are a match to TRBD1. Germline V gives CDR1 MDHEN, CDR2 SYDVKM. CDR3 length: 13 amino acids. The V segment lost 8 bases and the J segment 2 bases; nucleotides outside the gene matches: 2. The CDR3: CASVGGTNEKLFF. In nucleotides, the CDR3 is TGTGCCAGCGTAGGGGGCACTAATGAAAAACTGTTTTTT.

This chain uses TRBV7-6 with TRBJ2-7; D may be TRBD2 (6 bases). The CDR3 contains 16 residues. The V gene's germline CDR1 is SGHVS and CDR2 FNYEAQ. Trimming pared 0 bases from V and 1 base from J, leaving 13 bases between. CDR3 region: CASSLASSVFSYEQYF. The DNA for the CDR3 is TGTGCCAGCAGCTTAGCTTCTAGCGTGTTTTCCTACGAGCAGTACTTC.